This TCR beta chain was sequenced in a study of CD8 T cells in Susac syndrome (dated by TCRdb to about 2019). Broadly, across the study: The study used repertoire sequencing to test whether antigen drove CD8+ T cell activation and differentiation in Susac syndrome. Clonality of the CD8+ T cell repertoire was compared between more than 9 healthy donors, some 14 Susac syndrome patients and fewer than 16 multiple sclerosis patients. The study at large found these results: The number of individuals in the TCR sequencing and HLA analysis was recognized as being relatively small.

CDR1 and CDR2 (SGHTA, FQGNSA) derive from the germline V gene. Deletion took 1 base off V and 4 bases off J, with a span of 8 bases between the germline ends. Inclusive of the bounding cysteine and phenylalanine, the CDR3 is 13 residues long. Only the CDR3 DNA stays, 39 bases, in frame from base 1. High-throughput TCR beta sequencing profiled peripheral blood CD8+ and CD4+ T cells from healthy donors, Susac syndrome patients and multiple sclerosis patients. Healthy donors were age- and sex-matched controls. Bulk CD8+ and CD4+ T cells were purified by magnetic negative isolation, while CD8+ TEMRA cells were enriched using FACS. Blood was collected in EDTA tubes and processed within 24 hours, with PBMCs isolated through density gradient centrifugation. PBMCs intended for TCR sequencing were cryopreserved in liquid nitrogen and were subsequently thawed in a 37 degrees C water bath. Purity of sorted or isolated CD4+, CD8+ and CD8+ TEMRA cells was at least 90%.

Points on this clonotype: Its antigen has not been determined. Qualities for individual bases were not recorded, and no much larger clone is one base off.

RNA was extracted using the RNeasy kit, and about 0.5 to 1 microgram was reverse transcribed with random hexamers. The immunoSEQ multiplex PCR assay, which covers 54 Vbeta and 13 Jbeta segments, was used to amplify TCR beta CDR3 regions. Bias from PCR amplification was corrected by using a synthetic template baseline for primer optimization and for computational correction. In the original analysis: Reads were annotated to V, D and J genes per IMGT and analyzed with immunoSEQ Analyzer, keeping only productive sequences. Clonality was calculated as one minus the Shannon entropy normalized by log2 of the number of productive unique sequences. For each patient and control, public and private clones were evaluated within the 100 most prevalent clones. A clone was defined as Susac-specific if it was absent from the healthy and MS cohorts, from more than 850 published viral clones and from other ImmuneACCESS disease sequences. TCRdb cleaned the public reads at Q25 with fastp, built clones with MiXCR and kept in-frame beta chains. Each record represents a unique CDR3 protein, reported with the most common genes and DNA among its rows. The V and J calls, along with clone size, are taken from TCRdb and not from the paper's own processing. Within this sample are under 150,000 distinct CDR3 sequences, with around 94% of them counted one time only. Together, the top ten hold 0.27% of the sample.

The chain employs TRBV7-2 and TRBJ2-7; a confident D gene designation cannot be given. This receptor was obtained from a human donor in good health. Material: CD8+ T cells from PBMCs. The CDR3 loop reads CASSLGPIYEQYF. The DNA sequence is as follows: TGTGCCAGCAGCTTAGGGCCCATTTACGAGCAGTACTTC.